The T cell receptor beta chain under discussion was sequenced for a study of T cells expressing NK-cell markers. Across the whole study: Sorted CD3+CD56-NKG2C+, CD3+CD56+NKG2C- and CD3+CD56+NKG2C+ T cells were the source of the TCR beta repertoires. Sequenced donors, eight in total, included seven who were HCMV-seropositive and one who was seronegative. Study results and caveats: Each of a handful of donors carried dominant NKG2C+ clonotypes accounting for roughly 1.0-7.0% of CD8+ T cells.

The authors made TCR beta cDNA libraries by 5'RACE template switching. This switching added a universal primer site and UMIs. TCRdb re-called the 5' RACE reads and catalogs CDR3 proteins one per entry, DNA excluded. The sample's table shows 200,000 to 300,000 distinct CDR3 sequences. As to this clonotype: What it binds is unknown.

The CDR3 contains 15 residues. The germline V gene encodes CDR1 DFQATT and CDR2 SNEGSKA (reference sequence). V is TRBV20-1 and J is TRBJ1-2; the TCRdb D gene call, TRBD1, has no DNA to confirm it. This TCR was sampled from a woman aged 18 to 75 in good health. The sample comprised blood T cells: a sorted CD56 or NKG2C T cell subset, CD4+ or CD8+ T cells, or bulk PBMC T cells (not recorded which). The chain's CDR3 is CSASDGTGLNYGYTF.